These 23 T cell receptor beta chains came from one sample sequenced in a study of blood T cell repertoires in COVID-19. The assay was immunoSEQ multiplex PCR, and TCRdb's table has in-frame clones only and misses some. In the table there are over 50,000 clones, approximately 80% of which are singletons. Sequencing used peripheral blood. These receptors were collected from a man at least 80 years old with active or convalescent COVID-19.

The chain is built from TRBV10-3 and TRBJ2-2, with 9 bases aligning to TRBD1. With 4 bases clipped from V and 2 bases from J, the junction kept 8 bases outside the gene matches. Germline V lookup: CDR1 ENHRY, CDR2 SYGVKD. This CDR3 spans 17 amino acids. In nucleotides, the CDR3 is TGTGCCATCAGTGCACAGGGGGCGGGGTACAACACCGGGGAGCTGTTTTTT. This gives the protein CAISAQGAGYNTGELFF.

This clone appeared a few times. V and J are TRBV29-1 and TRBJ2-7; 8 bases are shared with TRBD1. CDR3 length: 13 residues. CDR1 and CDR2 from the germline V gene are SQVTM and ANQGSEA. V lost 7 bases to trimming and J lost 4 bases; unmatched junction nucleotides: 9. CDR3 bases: TGCAGCGCCCTAGGGGACAGGTTTTACGAGCAGTACTTC. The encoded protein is CSALGDRFYEQYF.

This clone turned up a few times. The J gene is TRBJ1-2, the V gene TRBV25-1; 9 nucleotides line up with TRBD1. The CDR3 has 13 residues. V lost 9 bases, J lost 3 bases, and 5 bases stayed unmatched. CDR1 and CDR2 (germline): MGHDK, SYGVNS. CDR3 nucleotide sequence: TGTGCCAGTGGACAGGGGTTTGACTATGGCTACACCTTC. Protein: CASGQGFDYGYTF.

Here the CDR3 reads CASSRGHDYGYTF. The CDR3, as DNA: TGCGCCAGCAGCAGGGGACACGACTATGGCTACACCTTC. The rearrangement links TRBV5-1 to TRBJ1-2; D might be TRBD1 (6 bases). The V and J ends lost 4 bases and 3 bases respectively, with 10 bases between them. The CDR3 sequence is 13 residues long. Germline CDR1 is SGHRS and CDR2 is YFSETQ.

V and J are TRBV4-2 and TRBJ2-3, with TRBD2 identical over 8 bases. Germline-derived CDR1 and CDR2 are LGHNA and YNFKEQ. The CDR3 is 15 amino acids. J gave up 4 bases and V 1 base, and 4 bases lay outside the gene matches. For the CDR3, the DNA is TGTGCCAGCAGCCAAGGAGCAGCGGGGGCAGATACGCAGTATTTT. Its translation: CASSQGAAGADTQYF.

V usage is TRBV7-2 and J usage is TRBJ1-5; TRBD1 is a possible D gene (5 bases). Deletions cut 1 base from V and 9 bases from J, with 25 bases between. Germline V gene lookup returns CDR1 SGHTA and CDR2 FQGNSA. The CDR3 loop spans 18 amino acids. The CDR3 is CASSLGRHGGDFDRPQHF. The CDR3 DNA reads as TGTGCCAGCAGCTTAGGACGACATGGGGGGGATTTTGATCGGCCCCAGCATTTT.

CDR3 nucleotides: TGTGCCAGTAATCTAGCGGGACAAGAGACCCAGTACTTC. Translation gives CASNLAGQETQYF. The rearrangement uses TRBV19 and TRBJ2-5; TRBD2 matches at 9 bases. The CDR3 is made up of 13 amino acids. After removal of 7 bases from V and 2 bases from J, the junction contained 2 bases not matched to a gene. Germline assignment: CDR1 LNHDA and CDR2 SQIVND (reference sequence).

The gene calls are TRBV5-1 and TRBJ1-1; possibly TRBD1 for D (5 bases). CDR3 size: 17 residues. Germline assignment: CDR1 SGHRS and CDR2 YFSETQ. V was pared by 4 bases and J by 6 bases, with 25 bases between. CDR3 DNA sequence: TGCGCCAGCAGCCCAACAGGACCGGGAGTGGGGTTCGCTGAAGCTTTCTTT. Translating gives CASSPTGPGVGFAEAFF.

In DNA form, the CDR3 reads TGTGCCAGCAGCTTACAGGGGTTGGTCAATGAGCAGTTCTTC. It translates to CASSLQGLVNEQFF. The genes are TRBV6-6 and TRBJ2-1, with 7 bases lining up with TRBD1. CDR1 is MNHNY, CDR2 SVGAGI, per germline (reference sequence). The CDR3 loop spans 14 amino acids. The V segment lost 6 bases and the J segment 6 bases; nucleotides outside the gene matches: 8.

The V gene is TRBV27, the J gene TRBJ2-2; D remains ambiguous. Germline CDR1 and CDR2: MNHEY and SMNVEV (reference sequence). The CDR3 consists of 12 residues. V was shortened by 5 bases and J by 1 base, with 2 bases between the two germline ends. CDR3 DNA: TGTGCCAGCAGTCGGAACACCGGGGAGCTGTTTTTT. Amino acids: CASSRNTGELFF.

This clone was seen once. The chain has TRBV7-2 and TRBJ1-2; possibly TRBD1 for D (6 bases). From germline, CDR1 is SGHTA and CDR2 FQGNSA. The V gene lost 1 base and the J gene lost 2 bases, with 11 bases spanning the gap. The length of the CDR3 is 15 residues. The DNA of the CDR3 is TGTGCCAGCAGCTTAGTGAGACAGGCGAACTATGGCTACACCTTC. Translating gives CASSLVRQANYGYTF.

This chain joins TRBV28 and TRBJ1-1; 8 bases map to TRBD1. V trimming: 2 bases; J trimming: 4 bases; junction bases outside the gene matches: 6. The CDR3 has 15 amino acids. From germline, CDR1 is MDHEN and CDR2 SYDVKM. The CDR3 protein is CASSLQGAGGTEAFF. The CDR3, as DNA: TGTGCCAGCAGTTTACAGGGGGCAGGTGGCACTGAAGCTTTCTTT.

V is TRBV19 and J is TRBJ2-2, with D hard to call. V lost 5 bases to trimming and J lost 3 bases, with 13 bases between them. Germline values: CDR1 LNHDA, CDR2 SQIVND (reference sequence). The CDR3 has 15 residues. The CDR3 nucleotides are TGTGCCAGTAGTGGGTTCGGGTCGGACACCGGGGAGCTGTTTTTT. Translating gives CASSGFGSDTGELFF.

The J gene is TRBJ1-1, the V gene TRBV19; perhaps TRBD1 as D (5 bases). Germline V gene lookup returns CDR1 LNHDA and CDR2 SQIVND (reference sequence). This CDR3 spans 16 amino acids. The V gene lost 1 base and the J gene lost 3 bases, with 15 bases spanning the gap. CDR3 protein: CASSIGPGAGDTEAFF. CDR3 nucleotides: TGTGCCAGTAGTATAGGGCCCGGCGCGGGGGACACTGAAGCTTTCTTT. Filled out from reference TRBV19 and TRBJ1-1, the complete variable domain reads DGGITQSPKYLFRKEGQNVTLSCEQNLNHDAMYWYRQDPGQGLRLIYYSQIVNDFQKGDIAEGYSVSREKKESFPLTVTSAQKNPTAFYLCASSIGPGAGDTEAFFGQGTRLTVV.

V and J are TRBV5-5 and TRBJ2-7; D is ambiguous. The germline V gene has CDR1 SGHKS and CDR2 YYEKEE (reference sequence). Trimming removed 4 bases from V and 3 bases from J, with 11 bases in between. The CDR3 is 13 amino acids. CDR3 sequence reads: CASSPLAFYEQYF. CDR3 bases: TGTGCCAGCAGCCCCTTAGCTTTCTACGAGCAGTACTTC.

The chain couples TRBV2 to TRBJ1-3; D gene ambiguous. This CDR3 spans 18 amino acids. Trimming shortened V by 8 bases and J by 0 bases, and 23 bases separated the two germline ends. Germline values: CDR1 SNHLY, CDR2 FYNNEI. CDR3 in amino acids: CASGREFPMRYSGNTIYF. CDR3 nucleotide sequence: TGTGCCAGCGGGAGGGAGTTTCCGATGCGATACTCTGGAAACACCATATATTTT.

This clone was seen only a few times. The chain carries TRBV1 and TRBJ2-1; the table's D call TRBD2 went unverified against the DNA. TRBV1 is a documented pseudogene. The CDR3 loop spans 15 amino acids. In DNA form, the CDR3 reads TGCACCAGCAGCCAAGCAGCGGGGGGAAGGAATGAGCAGTTCTTC. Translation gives CTSSQAAGGRNEQFF.

In DNA form, the CDR3 reads TGCGCCAGCAGCACGGGGACATTGAACACCGGGGAGCTGTTTTTT. Its translation: CASSTGTLNTGELFF. The chain has TRBV5-1 and TRBJ2-2; D possibly corresponds to TRBD1 (6 bases). Germline CDR1 is SGHRS and CDR2 is YFSETQ. Trimming pared 4 bases from V and 1 base from J, leaving 11 bases between. The CDR3 consists of 15 residues.

Here the CDR3 DNA reads TGTGCCAGCAGCGTAGACCCCGCTAGAAGAGGCAATGAGCAGTTCTTC. Protein sequence: CASSVDPARRGNEQFF. The V and J genes are TRBV9 and TRBJ2-1; D call uncertain. The CDR3 is 16 amino acids. V lost 0 bases to trimming and J lost 6 bases, with 16 bases between them. The germline gives CDR1 SGDLS, CDR2 YYNGEE.

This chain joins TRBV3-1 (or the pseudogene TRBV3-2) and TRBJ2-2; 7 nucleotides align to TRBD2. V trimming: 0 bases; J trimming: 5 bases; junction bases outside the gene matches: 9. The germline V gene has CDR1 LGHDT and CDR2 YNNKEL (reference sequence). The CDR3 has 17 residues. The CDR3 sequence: CASSQEVISGSTGELFF. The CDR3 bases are TGTGCCAGCAGCCAAGAGGTGATTAGCGGGTCGACCGGGGAGCTGTTTTTT.

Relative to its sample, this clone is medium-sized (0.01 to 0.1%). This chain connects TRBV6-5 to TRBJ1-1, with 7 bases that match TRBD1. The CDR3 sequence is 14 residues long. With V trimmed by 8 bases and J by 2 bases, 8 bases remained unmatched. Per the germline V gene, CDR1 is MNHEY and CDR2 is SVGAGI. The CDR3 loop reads CASRSTGVNTEAFF. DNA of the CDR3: TGTGCCAGCCGCAGCACAGGGGTAAACACTGAAGCTTTCTTT.

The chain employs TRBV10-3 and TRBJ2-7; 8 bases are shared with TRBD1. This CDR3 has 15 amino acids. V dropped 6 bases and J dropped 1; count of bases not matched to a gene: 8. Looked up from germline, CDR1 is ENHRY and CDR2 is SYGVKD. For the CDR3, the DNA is TGTGCCATCAGCCAAGGACAGGGCAGTTCCTACGAGCAGTACTTC. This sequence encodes CAISQGQGSSYEQYF.

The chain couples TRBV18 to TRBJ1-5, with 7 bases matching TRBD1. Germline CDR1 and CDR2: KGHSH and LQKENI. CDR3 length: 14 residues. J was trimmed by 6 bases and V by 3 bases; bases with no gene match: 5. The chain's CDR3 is CASSPIQGTQPQHF. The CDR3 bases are TGTGCCAGCTCACCGATACAGGGGACTCAGCCCCAGCATTTT.